The clone carrying this TCR beta chain has just a few counts. The study team obtained lesional scalp punch biopsies and peripheral blood from alopecia areata patients. The sorting of PBMCs gave CD4+ and CD8+ T cells. The data were taken from a study of CD8+ T cells in alopecia areata. Study at large: A regimen of oral tofacitinib, 5 to 10 mg twice daily, was given to treated patients.

Germline-derived CDR1 and CDR2 are MNHNS and SASEGT. V shed 4 bases, J shed 1 base, and the junction held 3 bases outside the gene matches. CDR3 length equals 15 residues. Sequencing relied on a cDNA template that was reverse transcribed from extracted RNA. Here immunoSEQ multiplex PCR was the method, and the copy in TCRdb shows in-frame clones only, minus some. The sample has about 170,000 clones, roughly 70% seen once. Here the sequenced sample was CD8+ T cells sorted from blood, taken at week 0. V and J are TRBV6-1 and TRBJ2-5; TRBD1 aligns across 10 bases. The receptor was derived from a human donor with alopecia areata. CDR3 amino acids: CASSVDRGLQETQYF. CDR3 nucleotides: TGTGCCAGCAGTGTTGACAGGGGGCTCCAAGAGACCCAGTACTTC.